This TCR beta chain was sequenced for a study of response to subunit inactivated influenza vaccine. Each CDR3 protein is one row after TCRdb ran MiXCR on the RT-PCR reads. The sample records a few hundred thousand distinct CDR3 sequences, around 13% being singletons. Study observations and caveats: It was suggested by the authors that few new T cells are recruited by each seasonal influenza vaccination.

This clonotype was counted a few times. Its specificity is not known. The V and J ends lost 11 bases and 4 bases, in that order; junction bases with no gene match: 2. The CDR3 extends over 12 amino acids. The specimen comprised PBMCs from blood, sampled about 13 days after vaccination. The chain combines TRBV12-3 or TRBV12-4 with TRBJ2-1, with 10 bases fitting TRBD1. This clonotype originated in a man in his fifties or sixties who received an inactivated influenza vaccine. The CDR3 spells CAAGQGYNEQFF. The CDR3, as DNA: TGTGCCGCGGGACAGGGGTACAATGAGCAGTTCTTC.